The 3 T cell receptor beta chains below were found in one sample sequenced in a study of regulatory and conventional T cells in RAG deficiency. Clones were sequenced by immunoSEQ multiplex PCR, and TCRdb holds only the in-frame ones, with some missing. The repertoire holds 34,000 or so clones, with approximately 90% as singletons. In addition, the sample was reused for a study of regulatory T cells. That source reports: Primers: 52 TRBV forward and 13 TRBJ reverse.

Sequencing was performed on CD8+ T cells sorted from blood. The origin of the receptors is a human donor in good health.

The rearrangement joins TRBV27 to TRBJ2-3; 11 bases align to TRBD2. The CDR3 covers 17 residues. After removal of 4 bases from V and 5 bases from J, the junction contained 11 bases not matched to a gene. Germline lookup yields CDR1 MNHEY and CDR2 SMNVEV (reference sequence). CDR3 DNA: TGTGCCAGCAGTTCAACAAGACTAGCGGGAAGAGGAGATACGCAGTATTTT. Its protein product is CASSSTRLAGRGDTQYF.

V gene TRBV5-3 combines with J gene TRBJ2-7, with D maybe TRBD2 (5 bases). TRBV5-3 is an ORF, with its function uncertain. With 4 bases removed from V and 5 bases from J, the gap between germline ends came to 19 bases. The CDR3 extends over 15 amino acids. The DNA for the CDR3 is TGTGCCAGAAGCCAACTCGGATGTTTGCGGGACGAGCAGTACTTC. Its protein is CARSQLGCLRDEQYF.

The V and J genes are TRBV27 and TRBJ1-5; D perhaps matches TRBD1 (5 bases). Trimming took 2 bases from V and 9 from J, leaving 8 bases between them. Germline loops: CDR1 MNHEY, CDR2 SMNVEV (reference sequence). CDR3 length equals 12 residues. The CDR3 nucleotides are TGTGCCAGCAGTTTAGTCCAGGGGCCCCAGCATTTT. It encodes CASSLVQGPQHF.